The sequence of this TCR beta chain was determined in a study of cytomegalovirus exposure and HLA in healthy donors (TCRdb year 2017). In terms of the full investigation: According to an earlier analysis of several hundred of the donors, roughly 180 million T cells yielded over 90 million unique TCR beta sequences and about 300 Gb of sequence data. HLA typing covered class I and class II loci at four-digit resolution. Among about 370 genotyped donors of the cohort, an average of approximately 240,000 unique TCR beta nucleotide sequences was sequenced per donor, of which about 18% were non-productive. The number of typed donors differed by locus: about 620-630 for A, B, C, DRB1 and DQB1; 500 to 550 for DQA1; some 610 for DPA1; and some 470 for DPB1. The study profiled the T cell repertoires of 500 to 800 subjects by immunosequencing and related them to cytomegalovirus serostatus. Of the 350 to 400 genotyped donors, roughly 85% fell in the genetic ancestry cluster associated with self-reported Caucasian donors. Donor age, sex, ethnicity and CMV serostatus were collected together with the repertoire data. The study aimed to test whether signatures of past pathogen exposure could be identified by cataloging public T cell receptors. In a later analysis, previously published TCR beta repertoires from 666 donors were re-analyzed and high-resolution HLA genotyping was added so that TCR occurrence patterns could be studied. Because of strong linkage in the cohort, five DR-DQ haplotypes were treated as single units for association and clustering. Besides the first cohort of under 700 subjects, a separate validation cohort made up of 120 different subjects was used. Roughly 300 gigabases of sequencing data and 70 million to 100 million unique TCR sequences made up an early release that covered nearly 650 HLA-typed donors. A later genetic analysis used genome-wide SNP genotypes for about three fifths of the 666 donors, treating that subset as a discovery cohort. All discovery cohort repertoires had been generated using a single sequencing platform. To predict cytomegalovirus infection status, the study combined high-throughput TCR immunosequencing, statistical association of individual TCRs with disease status, and machine learning. To decide whether each TCR beta V gene segment behaved as functional or pseudogenic, an earlier analysis of some 540 of the donors relied on high-throughput TCR beta sequencing. In the later analysis, no new phenotypic data were used to find candidate immune exposures; instead, reliance was placed on TCR beta sequences and their occurrence across donors. What the work shows at the level of the full study, not this receptor alone: Three of the identified cytomegalovirus-associated TCR beta chains were confirmed in vitro to be specific for cytomegalovirus antigens. In a later genetic analysis, a missense DCLRE1C variant was associated with V-gene and J-gene trimming of TCR beta chains, and the association was replicated in an independent cohort. Some IMGT-functional V segments, including TRBV6-2 and TRBV6-3, could not be told apart with the 87-base-pair reads, so those segments were excluded. Roughly 17 rarely observed V segments, including chromosome 9 orphons, were excluded from the earlier analysis of 550 to 700 of the donors because counts were too low. In an earlier analysis of 500 to 650 of the donors, most TCR beta V segments appeared in productive rearrangements about 90% or about 30% of the time, broadly matching IMGT annotations. Most TCR sequences were seen in very few donors, while some public TCRs were found in many individuals. In a later analysis, TCR association rates were found to vary across HLA loci, with the most associated TCRs seen for DRB1 alleles and the fewest for HLA-C alleles. The cohort was sequenced for TCR beta chains only, and without alpha or paired-chain data the features that could be detected were limited. Cytomegalovirus status was reported to be diagnosed by the classifier with high specificity and sensitivity in both the original and validation cohorts. A later analysis associated around 16,000 TCR beta sequences with specific HLA alleles at a false discovery rate of 0.05. Linkage disequilibrium might explain the correlated functional status among segregating V segments, but an unknown experimental factor could not be ruled out. Because some donors lacked HLA typing at each locus, the association tests relied only on the typed subset. Assigning TCR associations to individual alleles was difficult when HLA alleles, especially DR and DQ, strongly co-occurred. A group of highly shared sequence variants was considered likely to be a technical artifact of the sequencing pipeline. A further reported finding was that TCR beta sequences accurately predicted the HLA-A and HLA-B alleles for most subjects in the first cohort. The presence/absence analyses assumed that sequencing depth was roughly uniform across donors, and that assumption may not be true. In a later analysis, several top co-occurrence clusters were reported to appear linked to parvovirus B19, influenza, CMV and Epstein-Barr virus. According to a later analysis, most CMV-associated TCR beta chains appeared to be HLA-restricted, and the HLA associations seemed to be driven largely by CMV exposure. In a later analysis, HLA-associated TCR beta chains were found to be more clonally expanded and to have lower generation probabilities than equally common non-associated chains. The study gave a list of more than 150 TCR beta chains associated with cytomegalovirus. For the cohort, immune exposure information was limited to CMV serostatus. Compared with the 666-donor mean, donors in an Asian-associated ancestry cluster had fewer N-insertions in productive TCRs, according to a later genetic analysis. The authors suggested that the approach could potentially be extended to other disease states and immunological phenotypes.

Based on the germline V gene (reference sequence), the CDR1 and CDR2 sequences are LNHNV and YYDKDF. At the junction V is shortened by 3 bases and J by 0 bases, with 6 bases in between. Spanning cysteine to phenylalanine, the CDR3 consists of 14 amino acids. Only the CDR3 DNA is retained, 42 bases long and in frame from the first base. The cohort consisted of 670 or so healthy bone marrow donors. Cohort members were all nominally healthy when sampled, although unrecorded immune exposures were likely present. The donor was CMV seropositive and belonged to the group of a few hundred seropositive cohort members. A peripheral blood sample was collected from each donor, and TCR beta sequencing was performed on peripheral blood mononuclear cells. The Qiagen DNeasy Blood Extraction Kit was used to extract genomic DNA from the blood cell samples. The protocol used for the library was the immunoSEQ multiplex PCR assay. The multiplex PCR relied on a mix of 60 forward primers for TCR Vbeta segments and 13 reverse primers for TCR Jbeta segments. A multiplex PCR assay on genomic DNA amplified the CDR3 region of rearranged TCR beta genes. The amplified TCR beta libraries were sequenced on the Illumina HiSeq System as 87-base-pair reads. The paper's data handling went like this. A later analysis counted some 74 million unique TCR beta chains across the 650 to 800 repertoires, and 9.5 million to 11 million of these chains were shared by at least two donors. Raw reads were error-corrected and collapsed into unique sequences with a nearest-neighbor algorithm that merged closely related sequences to remove PCR and sequencing errors. CDR3 sequences were aligned to IMGT reference sequences to assign V, D and J gene segments. For a sequence to be retained, a match of at least six nucleotides was required to both a V gene segment and a J gene segment. Rearrangements were called productive when the CDR3 lacked stop codons and stayed in frame with V and J; all others were non-productive. CDR3 was defined by IMGT convention, running from the second conserved V-encoded cysteine to the conserved J-encoded phenylalanine. The earlier analysis of about 620 of the donors excluded sequences that lacked an unambiguous match to a single V gene segment. In an earlier analysis of several hundred of the donors, V segments were called functional above 56.7% productive rearrangements and were called segregating when the between-donor standard deviation exceeded 5%. A statistical classification framework was developed to diagnose cytomegalovirus status using the catalog of TCR beta chain sequences. A later analysis assigned V and J genes by comparing TCR nucleotide sequences with IMGT/GENE-DB human TR gene sequences. In a later analysis, CDR3 sequences and most-parsimonious VDJ recombination scenarios were assigned using the TCRdist pipeline. In a later analysis, each TCR beta chain was defined by its CDR3 amino acid sequence together with its V-gene family, and reads without a unique V-gene family were excluded. As a way to deal with suspected cross-contamination and a sequencing artifact, a later analysis dropped under 600 nucleotide sequences that were highly shared and had low generation probability. In a later analysis, a clonal expansion index for each public chain was calculated from normalized within-repertoire ranks of inferred template counts. In a later analysis, generation probabilities were computed with a VDJ recombination model fitted to out-of-frame rearrangements, and the resulting probabilities were checked against IGoR. In a later analysis, TCR-TCR, TCR-HLA and TCR-CMV co-occurrence was scored with hypergeometric tests, and a repertoire-size bias correction was applied to TCR pairs. A later analysis estimated false discovery rates by permuting HLA or CMV assignments 20 times. In a later analysis, co-occurring TCRs were grouped using DBSCAN, and TCRdist sequence similarity was added for clustering within HLA-allele-positive subsets. Repertoires with fewer than 30,000 or more than 120,000 public chains were left out of co-occurrence clustering, as were a few repertoires with anomalous nucleotide sharing. TCRdb retrieved this table from immuneACCESS and kept in-frame rearrangements only. Not all clones are present; in checked studies, unresolved V genes account for under half, and no reason is known for the remainder. V and J calls and clone size come straight from that table; D and trimming were deduced from the DNA. Recorded for this sample are around 150,000 clones; roughly 74% of them occurred a single time. The ten largest clonotypes hold around 8% of the sample.

As to this clone: The specificity of this receptor is unknown. Base qualities are not provided; no much larger clone lies one nucleotide away.

The chain couples TRBV15 to TRBJ1-5; the D gene identity is not certain. The sample comprised PBMCs. The receptor comes from a woman between 35 and 50 years old in good health and CMV-seropositive. The CDR3 loop reads CATSRVDSNQPQHF. The bases are TGTGCCACCAGCAGGGTAGATAGCAATCAGCCCCAGCATTTT. The reference TRBV15 and TRBJ1-5 proteins fill in what lies around the CDR3, so the full variable domain reads DAMVIQNPRYQVTQFGKPVTLSCSQTLNHNVMYWYQQKSSQAPKLLFHYYDKDFNNEADTPDNFQSRRPNTSFCFLDIRSPGLGDTAMYLCATSRVDSNQPQHFGDGTRLSIL.